Each of the 7 T cell receptor beta chains below was sequenced from the same sample in a study of blood T cells in healthy people across ages. Primed by a sample-barcoded 5' primer and a J-beta primer mix, a second PCR proceeded for roughly 6 to 12 cycles. MiXCR, applied by TCRdb to the 5' RACE reads, yields one record per CDR3 protein. The profile shows about 640,000 distinct CDR3 sequences, 45% to 65% of them singletons. Sequencing input: blood. These receptors were taken from a man in his fifties or sixties in good health.

The rearrangement uses TRBV6-2 or TRBV6-3 and TRBJ2-1; TRBD2 aligns across 9 bases. This CDR3 contains 15 residues. J was trimmed by 3 bases and V by 4 bases; bases with no gene match: 4. CDR1 and CDR2 (germline): MNHEY, SVGEGT. The CDR3 spells CASSSSGVLYNEQFF. The CDR3 nucleotides read TGTGCCAGCAGTTCTAGCGGGGTTCTCTACAATGAGCAGTTCTTC.

CDR3 in amino acids: CASSQQPDGTTDVQYF. The CDR3 nucleotides are TGTGCCAGCAGCCAACAACCGGACGGCACAACGGACGTTCAGTACTTC. The chain joins TRBV4-2 to TRBJ2-7; D gene uncertain. The ends were cut back, 2 bases at V and 10 bases at J, with 24 bases in the middle. There are 16 residues in the CDR3. Germline loops: CDR1 LGHNA, CDR2 YNFKEQ.

This clonotype has just a few counts. The chain carries TRBV24-1 and TRBJ2-1; 7 bases agree with TRBD2. V was clipped by 6 bases and J by 1 base; unmatched bases: 2. The CDR3 spans 14 residues. Germline V CDR1 and CDR2: KGHDR, SFDVKD. This chain's CDR3 is CATSPGGSYNEQFF. CDR3 DNA sequence: TGTGCCACCAGTCCCGGGGGGTCCTACAATGAGCAGTTCTTC.

This clonotype was observed once. The chain combines TRBV5-1 with TRBJ1-5; maybe TRBD1 (6 bases). V shed 0 bases and J shed 7 bases, with 14 bases lying between them. The CDR3 contains 15 residues. CDR1 and CDR2 (germline): SGHRS, YFSETQ. The CDR3 region has the DNA TGCGCCAGCAGCTTGGGTGGGGGGGGCATACAGCCCCAGCATTTT. Its protein is CASSLGGGGIQPQHF.

The chain joins TRBV29-1 to TRBJ2-4, with 7 bases matching TRBD1. After removal of 5 bases from V and 6 bases from J, the junction contained 1 base not matched to a gene. Germline lookup yields CDR1 SQVTM and CDR2 ANQGSEA. The CDR3 length is 11 residues. The CDR3 spells CSVRDRNIQYF. DNA for the CDR3: TGCAGCGTTAGGGACAGAAACATTCAGTACTTC.

Note on this clonotype: One end of the junction does not line up with germline, which may come from a read error. This rearrangement joins TRBV20-1 to TRBJ2-7, with D perhaps TRBD2 (5 bases). This CDR3 contains 15 residues. Germline V gives CDR1 DFQATT, CDR2 SNEGSKA (reference sequence). CDR3 sequence reads: CSARVDGMSSYGQYF. The CDR3 region has the DNA TGCAGTGCTAGAGTGGACGGGATGAGCTCCTACGGGCAGTACTTC.

This sequence joins TRBV6-5 and TRBJ2-7; the match to TRBD2 covers 10 bases. This CDR3 is 17 amino acids long. The germline CDR1 and CDR2 sequences are MNHEY and SVGAGI. V shed 1 base and J 2 bases; nucleotides not matched to a gene: 8. CDR3 sequence: CASSYYDGLAGAYEQYF. CDR3 in DNA: TGTGCCAGCAGTTACTATGACGGGCTAGCGGGAGCCTACGAGCAGTACTTC.